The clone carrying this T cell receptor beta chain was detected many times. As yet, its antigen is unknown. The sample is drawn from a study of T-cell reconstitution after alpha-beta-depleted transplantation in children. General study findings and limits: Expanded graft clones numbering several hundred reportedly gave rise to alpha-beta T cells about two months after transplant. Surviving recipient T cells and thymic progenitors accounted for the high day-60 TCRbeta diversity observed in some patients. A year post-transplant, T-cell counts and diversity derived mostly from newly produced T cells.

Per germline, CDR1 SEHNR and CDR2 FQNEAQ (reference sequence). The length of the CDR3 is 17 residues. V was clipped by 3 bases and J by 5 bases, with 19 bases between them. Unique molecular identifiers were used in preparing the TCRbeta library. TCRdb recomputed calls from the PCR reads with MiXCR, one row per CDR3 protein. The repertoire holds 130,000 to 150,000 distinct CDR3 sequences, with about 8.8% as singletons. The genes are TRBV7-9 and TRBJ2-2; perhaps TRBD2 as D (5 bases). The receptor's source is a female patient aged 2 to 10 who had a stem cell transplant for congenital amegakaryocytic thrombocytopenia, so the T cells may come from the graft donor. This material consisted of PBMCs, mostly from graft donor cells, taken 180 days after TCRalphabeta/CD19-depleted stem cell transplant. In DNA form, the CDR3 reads TGTGCCAGCAGCTTGCCGTTCTTGCCTAGCCATACCGGGGAGCTGTTTTTT. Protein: CASSLPFLPSHTGELFF.